This TCR beta chain was observed in a study of CD8+ T cells in alopecia areata. The overall study: Those patients who were treated received oral tofacitinib, which was given at 5 to 10 mg twice daily for moderate-to-severe alopecia areata. General study results and limits: Scalp clonality decreased significantly with tofacitinib, and so did expanded CD8+ clones among the top 100. Numerous expanded lesional clones remained in scalp and blood during tofacitinib.

With respect to this clone: Its cognate antigen is unknown.

Treatment reported: oral pan-JAK inhibitor, 5-10 mg twice daily. Alopecia areata patients gave lesional scalp punch biopsies and peripheral blood samples. As the sequencing template, cDNA was produced by extracting RNA and reverse transcribing it. The assay was immunoSEQ multiplex PCR, and TCRdb's table has in-frame clones only and misses some. The table includes 150,000 to 200,000 clones, roughly 50% detected once. This CDR3 contains 12 residues. Germline CDR1 and CDR2: SQVTM and ANQGSEA. Between the trimmed V and J ends, which lost 1 base and 6 bases, there was a span of 7 bases. The material sequenced was CD4+ T cells sorted from blood, taken at approximately week 56, from a patient treated with tofacitinib. The TCR sequence derives from a human donor with alopecia areata. V is TRBV29-1 and J is TRBJ2-1; no clear D. CDR3 sequence (DNA): TGCAGCGTTGAAGGGGATACCAATGAGCAGTTCTTC. It is translated as CSVEGDTNEQFF.